The rows below give T cell receptor beta chains drawn from one sample of a study of blood T cell repertoires in COVID-19. The assay was immunoSEQ multiplex PCR, and TCRdb's table has in-frame clones only and misses some. The sample includes some 250,000 clones, around 89% of them seen just once. Sample: peripheral blood. These receptors were collected from a woman in her thirties or forties who had recovered from COVID-19. The CDR3 runs from the conserved cysteine through the conserved F or W. D genes are given only for firm matches. Part of the rows lack a size; the others show once, few, many or a class for expanded clones.

.,15,TRBJ1-1,TRBV7-2,.,CASSLGRGAFTEAFF,TGTGCCAGCAGCTTGGGTAGGGGCGCTTTCACTGAAGCTTTCTTT
.,15,TRBJ1-2,TRBV4-2,.,CASSQAGYDAYGYTF,TGTGCCAGCAGCCAAGCCGGGTACGACGCCTATGGCTACACCTTC
TRBD2,18,TRBJ2-3,TRBV6-4,.,CASSDNTLAEVSTDTQYF,TGTGCCAGCAGTGACAACACCCTAGCGGAAGTTAGCACAGATACGCAGTATTTT
TRBD1,16,TRBJ1-1,TRBV5-4,once,CASRPRTGAVNTEAFF,TGTGCCAGCAGGCCTCGGACAGGGGCGGTGAACACTGAAGCTTTCTTT
TRBD2,15,TRBJ2-5,TRBV7-9,.,CASSPGLAGTETQYF,TGTGCCAGCAGCCCGGGACTAGCGGGCACAGAGACCCAGTACTTC
TRBD2,16,TRBJ2-3,TRBV9,.,CASSVGGLAGSDTQYF,TGTGCCAGCAGCGTAGGGGGACTAGCGGGTTCAGATACGCAGTATTTT
TRBD1,16,TRBJ2-1,TRBV27,.,CASSLRPDRGHNEQFF,TGTGCCAGCAGTTTACGGCCGGACAGGGGCCACAATGAGCAGTTCTTC
.,15,TRBJ2-7,TRBV6-5,once,CASSYSRGPSYEQYF,TGTGCCAGCAGTTACTCGCGGGGCCCCTCCTACGAGCAGTACTTC
TRBD1,16,TRBJ2-2,TRBV27,.,CASSLLDRGEAGELFF,TGTGCCAGCAGTTTATTGGACAGGGGGGAAGCCGGGGAGCTGTTTTTT
TRBD1,16,TRBJ2-5,TRBV7-2,.,CASSLARSGGSETQYF,TGTGCCAGCAGCTTAGCGCGGTCAGGGGGCTCGGAGACCCAGTACTTC
.,13,TRBJ1-2,TRBV18,few,CASSPPAGIGYTF,TGTGCCAGCTCACCACCGGCAGGGATAGGCTACACCTTC
TRBD1,15,TRBJ2-7,TRBV24-1,.,CATSDGQGAAYEQYF,TGTGCCACCAGTGACGGACAGGGGGCGGCCTACGAGCAGTACTTC
TRBD1,14,TRBJ1-2,TRBV19,.,CASKGGGRGYGYTF,TGTGCCAGTAAAGGAGGGGGCCGGGGCTATGGCTACACCTTC
TRBD1,16,TRBJ2-5,TRBV7-2,.,CASSDSGTGGWETQYF,TGTGCCAGCAGCGACTCCGGGACAGGGGGCTGGGAGACCCAGTACTTC
TRBD1,17,TRBJ2-7,TRBV14,.,CASSPAPGQDRPYEQYF,TGTGCCAGCAGCCCCGCCCCCGGACAGGATAGACCCTACGAGCAGTACTTC
.,13,TRBJ1-2,TRBV27,.,CASRGGLAYGYTF,TGTGCCAGCAGGGGAGGGCTGGCCTATGGCTACACCTTC
.,12,TRBJ2-4,TRBV30,few,CAWSVPRGIQYF,TGTGCCTGGAGTGTACCCCGGGGCATTCAGTACTTC
.,16,TRBJ2-6,TRBV6-5,.,CASSYQGRAGANVLTF,TGTGCCAGCAGTTACCAGGGGAGGGCCGGGGCCAACGTCCTGACTTTC
.,16,TRBJ2-3,TRBV14,.,CASSQPLGTLTDTQYF,TGTGCCAGCAGCCAACCTCTTGGGACTCTCACAGATACGCAGTATTTT
TRBD2,13,TRBJ2-2,TRBV4-3,.,CASSREGGGELFF,TGCGCCAGCAGCCGGGAGGGCGGCGGGGAGCTGTTTTTT
TRBD2,15,TRBJ2-7,TRBV2,.,CASSARGGPPGEQYF,TGTGCCAGCAGTGCCCGGGGAGGGCCCCCTGGTGAGCAGTACTTC
.,13,TRBJ2-7,TRBV18,few,CASSSPGTYEQYF,TGTGCCAGCTCCTCGCCAGGAACCTACGAGCAGTACTTC
TRBD2,16,TRBJ2-2,TRBV7-2,few,CASRPDSGSRAGELFF,TGTGCCAGCAGACCCGATAGCGGGAGTCGCGCCGGGGAGCTGTTTTTT
.,17,TRBJ2-3,TRBV2,.,CASSEAQGLPGTDTQYF,TGTGCCAGCAGTGAAGCTCAAGGGTTACCGGGGACAGATACGCAGTATTTT
.,13,TRBJ2-5,TRBV10-3,.,CAIKASEGETQYF,TGTGCCATCAAGGCTAGCGAGGGGGAGACCCAGTACTTC
.,14,TRBJ1-2,TRBV27,.,CASRGGGRVYGYTF,TGTGCCAGCCGCGGGGGGGGCAGGGTCTATGGCTACACCTTC
.,17,TRBJ1-1,TRBV28,.,CASSWEGGPPGRTEAFF,TGTGCCAGCAGTTGGGAGGGGGGGCCCCCGGGCCGGACTGAAGCTTTCTTT
.,13,TRBJ2-7,TRBV5-1,.,CASSPVGSYEQYF,TGCGCCAGCAGCCCCGTCGGGTCCTACGAGCAGTACTTC
.,14,TRBJ2-5,TRBV7-6,.,CASSPRGPQETQYF,TGTGCCAGCAGCCCAAGGGGTCCCCAAGAGACCCAGTACTTC
.,16,TRBJ1-6,TRBV11-3,.,CASSRGWAALGSPLHF,TGTGCCAGCAGCCGCGGGTGGGCAGCCCTTGGTTCACCCCTCCACTTT
.,11,TRBJ1-1,TRBV30,.,CAWSPGLEAFF,TGTGCCTGGAGTCCGGGACTTGAAGCTTTCTTT
TRBD1,13,TRBJ2-7,TRBV19,once,CASSNPSGGEQYF,TGTGCCAGTAGTAACCCCTCAGGGGGCGAGCAGTACTTC
TRBD2,14,TRBJ2-5,TRBV6-5,.,CASSPRTRGETQYF,TGTGCCAGCAGTCCACGGACTAGGGGAGAGACCCAGTACTTC
TRBD2,19,TRBJ2-1,TRBV9,.,CASSVAPTSGASSYNEQFF,TGTGCCAGCAGCGTAGCCCCTACTAGCGGGGCCAGCTCCTACAATGAGCAGTTCTTC
TRBD1,16,TRBJ2-1,TRBV24-1,once,CATSDFGTGPYNEQFF,TGTGCCACCAGTGATTTTGGGACAGGGCCCTACAATGAGCAGTTCTTC
.,16,TRBJ2-7,TRBV6-5,.,CASSYSSGGPDFGQYF,TGTGCCAGCAGTTACTCGAGTGGGGGCCCCGACTTCGGGCAGTACTTC
TRBD2,15,TRBJ2-3,TRBV6-6,few,CASSPGRAVTDTQYF,TGTGCCAGCAGCCCCGGGAGGGCCGTGACAGATACGCAGTATTTT
.,12,TRBJ1-5,TRBV7-2,.,CASSLRDQPQHF,TGTGCCAGCAGCTTACGAGATCAGCCCCAGCATTTT
TRBD1,16,TRBJ1-5,TRBV27,.,CASSLLGQGPSWAQHF,TGTGCCAGCAGTCTTCTGGGACAGGGGCCGTCATGGGCCCAGCATTTT
TRBD2,15,TRBJ2-3,TRBV6-4,.,CASSEAGLGTDTQYF,TGTGCCAGCAGTGAGGCGGGACTAGGGACAGATACGCAGTATTTT
.,13,TRBJ2-7,TRBV5-8,once,CASRPPGAREQYF,TGTGCCAGCCGCCCCCCCGGAGCTCGCGAGCAGTACTTC
.,13,TRBJ1-4,TRBV24-1,.,CATSDRRGGKLFF,TGTGCCACCAGTGACCGACGGGGAGGCAAACTGTTTTTT
.,13,TRBJ1-5,TRBV7-9,.,CASSLGGVQPQHF,TGTGCCAGCAGCTTAGGGGGGGTCCAGCCCCAGCATTTT
.,14,TRBJ2-1,TRBV29-1,.,CSAPGRGRYNEQFF,TGCAGCGCTCCGGGGAGGGGGAGATACAATGAGCAGTTCTTC
TRBD1,16,TRBJ1-5,TRBV19,.,CASSVPGTVGNQPQHF,TGTGCCAGTAGTGTACCCGGGACAGTGGGCAATCAGCCCCAGCATTTT
TRBD1,16,TRBJ2-3,TRBV3-1/TRBV3-2,.,CASSQRDRGSTDTQYF,TGTGCCAGCAGCCAACGGGACAGGGGCAGCACAGATACGCAGTATTTT
.,14,TRBJ2-2,TRBV27,.,CASSPGFNTGELFF,TGTGCCAGCAGTCCAGGGTTCAACACCGGGGAGCTGTTTTTT
.,12,TRBJ2-2,TRBV19,few,CASSKGAGELFF,TGTGCCAGTAGTAAGGGGGCCGGGGAGCTGTTTTTT
.,17,TRBJ1-4,TRBV5-6,.,CASSLWRGAAWDEKLFF,TGTGCCAGCAGCTTGTGGCGGGGGGCCGCCTGGGATGAAAAACTGTTTTTT
.,16,TRBJ2-3,TRBV7-2,.,CASSLVAARRTDTQYF,TGTGCCAGCAGCTTAGTAGCCGCGAGGCGCACAGATACGCAGTATTTT
.,14,TRBJ1-5,TRBV19,.,CASSTGGRNQPQHF,TGTGCCAGTAGTACCGGGGGGCGCAATCAGCCCCAGCATTTT
TRBD1,14,TRBJ1-1,TRBV5-1,.,CASSPGQVNTEAFF,TGCGCCAGCAGTCCGGGACAGGTGAACACTGAAGCTTTCTTT
.,15,TRBJ1-1,TRBV28,.,CASSLALPMNTEAFF,TGTGCCAGCAGTTTGGCATTGCCGATGAACACTGAAGCTTTCTTT
TRBD2,16,TRBJ2-5,TRBV7-3,.,CASSLTASGRGETQYF,TGTGCCAGCAGCTTAACGGCTAGCGGGAGAGGAGAGACCCAGTACTTC
TRBD1,15,TRBJ1-3,TRBV9,.,CASNGQATSGNTIYF,TGTGCCAGCAACGGACAGGCTACCTCTGGAAACACCATATATTTT
.,20,TRBJ2-4,TRBV7-8,.,CASAKYRVPGDLRAKNIQYF,TGTGCCAGCGCCAAATACCGGGTCCCGGGAGACCTGCGGGCCAAAAACATTCAGTACTTC
.,16,TRBJ1-1,TRBV6-2/TRBV6-3,.,CASSYWGQAPNTEAFF,TGTGCCAGCAGTTACTGGGGCCAGGCCCCGAACACTGAAGCTTTCTTT